The entry below describes one T cell receptor beta chain. This clone occurred many times. The antigen it binds to is not known. The input lacks base qualities; no much larger clone sits a single base away. These data are taken from a study of metastatic and nonmetastatic thyroid tumors (dated by TCRdb to 2020 to 2022). Regarding the study in general: The researchers compared repertoires between peripheral blood samples and tumor or nodule tissue samples from patients with malignant or benign thyroid disease. Here is what the overall study found, with its caveats: TCR beta diversity was reported as significantly higher in malignant tumors than in benign nodules, in both blood and tumor samples.

Before undergoing thyroid surgery, none of the patients had been given any kind of treatment. Using T-cell receptor beta sequencing, the study looked back at clinical samples from patients collected from the early 2010s to the late 2010s. From the germline V gene (reference sequence), CDR1 is LNHDA and CDR2 is SQIVND. Trimming removed 4 bases from V and 9 bases from J; the gene matches leave 5 bases unexplained. The CDR3 spans 15 residues, from the cysteine through the phenylalanine. Only the CDR3 region is kept as DNA, spanning 45 bases read in frame from base 1. Library prep was done by PCR. The sequencer was an Illumina HiSeq 4000. High-throughput sequencing was used to profile the TCR beta-chain CDR3 region of every patient. The paper's data handling went like this. Drawing on CDR3 differences between clinicopathological groups, the researchers built a classifier meant to tell apart patients with distant-metastatic papillary thyroid cancer. Repertoire diversity was assessed with the Shannon index, and tumor-blood repertoire similarity with the Morisita-Horn index. TCRdb redid the processing of the public reads, applying fastp at Q25 and MiXCR, and retained in-frame beta chains. Clone size and V and J calls follow TCRdb, not the original study. The sample table lists about 30,000 clones, under 25% of them with a count of one. The ten largest clones represent roughly 2.2% of the sample.

Input material: blood. The V gene is TRBV19 and the J gene is TRBJ2-1; TRBD2 fits 14 bases in the junction. The clonotype originates from a female donor with papillary thyroid cancer or a benign thyroid nodule (not recorded which). Some clones in this sample may be carry-over from other donors' samples. Here is the DNA: TGTGCCAGTAGTAGGGGACTAGCGGGAGTGGGTGAGCAGTTCTTC. It translates to CASSRGLAGVGEQFF.